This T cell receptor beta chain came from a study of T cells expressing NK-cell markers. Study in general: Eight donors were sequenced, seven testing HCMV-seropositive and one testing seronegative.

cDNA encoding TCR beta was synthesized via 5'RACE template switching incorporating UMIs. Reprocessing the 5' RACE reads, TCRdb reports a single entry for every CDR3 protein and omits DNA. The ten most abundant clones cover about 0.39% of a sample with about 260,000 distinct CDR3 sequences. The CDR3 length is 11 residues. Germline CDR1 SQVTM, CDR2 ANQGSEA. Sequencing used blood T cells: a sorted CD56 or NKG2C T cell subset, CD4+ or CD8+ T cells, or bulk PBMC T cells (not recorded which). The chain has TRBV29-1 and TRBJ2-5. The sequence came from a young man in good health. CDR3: CMKERIETQYF.